The 27 T cell receptor beta chains presented below share a single source sample, sequenced in a study of Ad26.COV2.S vaccination and SARS-CoV-2 variants. Sample treatment: about 20 received Ad26.COV2.S at low or high dose, single or two shots; 5 received placebo; per-sample allocation not given. Specimen acquisition occurred on day 63 following the initial vaccine or placebo injection. Assay: immunoSEQ multiplex PCR; the TCRdb copy retains only in-frame clones and omits some. The sample holds roughly 420,000 clones, 89% seen once. Sequences were derived from peripheral blood, sampled in a trial of Ad26.COV2.S vaccine versus placebo. The receptor set was obtained from a person aged 18-60 years who received the Ad26.COV2.S COVID-19 vaccine or a placebo.

This rearrangement joins TRBV7-2 to TRBJ1-2, with TRBD1 as a possible D gene (5 bases). Trimming pared 1 base from V and 4 bases from J, leaving 10 bases between. Germline V gives CDR1 SGHTA, CDR2 FQGNSA. This CDR3 spans 14 amino acids. The CDR3 here is CASSLGGATYGYTF. In DNA form, the CDR3 reads TGTGCCAGCAGCTTAGGAGGGGCTACCTATGGCTACACCTTC.

The CDR3 is CASSLKGTDTQYF. CDR3 nucleotide sequence: TGTGCCAGCAGCTTAAAGGGCACAGATACGCAGTATTTT. The chain couples TRBV7-3 to TRBJ2-3; D unclear. The CDR3 has 13 amino acids. Germline V gene data show CDR1 as SGHTA and CDR2 as FQGTGA. The V gene lost 1 base and the J gene lost 1 base, with 3 bases spanning the gap.

This chain links TRBV30 with TRBJ2-7, with 8 positions matching TRBD1. V was pared by 5 bases and J by 4 bases, with 7 bases of the junction left unmatched. The CDR3 has 13 amino acids. From germline, CDR1 is GTSNPN and CDR2 SVGIG (reference sequence). The DNA of the CDR3 is TGTGCCTGGGACCGTTGGACAGGGTACGAGCAGTACTTC. Its translation is CAWDRWTGYEQYF.

This chain joins TRBV4-3 and TRBJ2-2, with no clear D. Trimming cost V 0 bases and J 14 bases, with 19 bases left between them. Germline loops: CDR1 LGHNA, CDR2 YSLEER. The CDR3 length is 15 residues. Here the CDR3 DNA reads TGCGCCAGCAGCCAAGATCCCCCCCTAGGTTCTCTTCTGTTTTTT. Residues: CASSQDPPLGSLLFF.

This chain connects TRBV4-3 to TRBJ1-2; weak D call: TRBD1 (6 bases). CDR3 length: 16 residues. V was cut by 1 base and J by 5 bases, with 17 bases left in between. Germline V CDR1 and CDR2: LGHNA, YSLEER. Here the CDR3 DNA reads TGCGCCAGCAGCCAAGGTTGGACAGCTTCCCTATATGGCTACACCTTC. Encoded protein: CASSQGWTASLYGYTF.

The V and J genes are TRBV15 and TRBJ2-1, with D tentatively TRBD1 (5 bases). With 3 bases removed from V and 6 bases from J, the gap between germline ends came to 15 bases. This CDR3 contains 15 residues. Germline loops: CDR1 LNHNV, CDR2 YYDKDF (reference sequence). CDR3 nucleotide sequence: TGTGCCACCAGCAGGTCGGGTACAGGTAGCAATGAGCAGTTCTTC. Protein sequence: CATSRSGTGSNEQFF.

The V and J genes are TRBV9 and TRBJ1-5, with TRBD1 matching 8 bases. The length of the CDR3 is 16 residues. The germline V gene has CDR1 SGDLS and CDR2 YYNGEE. Trimming removed 2 bases from V and 6 bases from J; junction bases left unmatched: 10. This CDR3 is CASSVAEGGTGQPQHF. Here the CDR3 DNA reads TGTGCCAGCAGCGTCGCGGAGGGGGGGACAGGTCAGCCCCAGCATTTT.

In its sample, this clone was seen once. The rearrangement links TRBV6-2 or TRBV6-3 to TRBJ1-1; D possibly corresponds to TRBD1 (6 bases). Germline assignment: CDR1 MNHEY and CDR2 SVGEGT. Trimming removed 6 bases from V and 5 bases from J, with 16 bases in between. The CDR3 loop spans 14 amino acids. CDR3 bases: TGTGCCAGCAGCAAGGGACAAGTTTGGACTGAAGCTTTCTTT. This sequence encodes CASSKGQVWTEAFF.

The chain employs TRBV12-3 or TRBV12-4 and TRBJ2-5; 8 bases align to TRBD1. The CDR3 has 13 residues. V shed 5 bases, J shed 5 bases, and the junction held 4 bases outside the gene matches. The DNA of the CDR3 is TGTGCCAGCAGTGCGACAGGGGTTGAGACCCAGTACTTC. It specifies CASSATGVETQYF.

The V and J genes are TRBV4-1 and TRBJ1-5; D is possibly TRBD1 (5 bases). The CDR3 length is 18 residues. The germline V gene encodes CDR1 MGHRA and CDR2 YSYEKL. Trimming removed 2 bases at V and 3 bases at J, with 20 bases between. CDR3 nucleotides: TGCGCCAGCAGCCAAAACTTCCGGGACGGCAAATTCAATCAGCCCCAGCATTTT. This sequence encodes CASSQNFRDGKFNQPQHF.

This clone was picked up one time. This chain connects TRBV7-9 to TRBJ1-1, with a possible D match to TRBD1 (6 bases). Trimming removed 11 bases at V and 0 bases at J, with 22 bases between. Germline V gene lookup returns CDR1 SEHNR and CDR2 FQNEAQ (reference sequence). The CDR3 covers 16 residues. DNA of the CDR3: TGTGCCGGGCGAGGACAGTTCAGTACCTTGAACACTGAAGCTTTCTTT. This sequence encodes CAGRGQFSTLNTEAFF.

V and J are TRBV19 and TRBJ2-5, with 8 nucleotides matching TRBD1. Germline values: CDR1 LNHDA, CDR2 SQIVND (reference sequence). V dropped 6 bases and J dropped 3; count of bases not matched to a gene: 6. The CDR3 runs 14 residues. The CDR3 DNA follows: TGTGCCAGTAGCCTGAACAGGGGGAAAGAGACCCAGTACTTC. Amino acid sequence: CASSLNRGKETQYF.

This clone was picked up one time. The chain couples TRBV7-8 to TRBJ1-4; 10 bases are shared with TRBD1. The CDR3 length is 15 residues. J was trimmed by 6 bases and V by 1 base; bases with no gene match: 2. Germline lookup yields CDR1 SGHVS and CDR2 FQNEAQ. The CDR3 DNA reads as TGTGCCAGCAGCTTAGTTGGACAGGGGGATGAAAAACTGTTTTTT. It yields the protein CASSLVGQGDEKLFF.

The chain employs TRBV28 and TRBJ1-5; no firm D call. CDR1 MDHEN and CDR2 SYDVKM come from the germline V gene. The V and J ends lost 6 bases and 11 bases respectively, with 11 bases between them. This CDR3 comprises 11 residues. The CDR3 DNA reads TGTGCCAGCAGGACCAGTAGGGCCCAGCATTTT. Protein: CASRTSRAQHF.

This rearrangement joins TRBV28 to TRBJ1-4; weak D call: TRBD1 (5 bases). V was cut by 4 bases and J by 6 bases, with 15 bases left in between. The germline CDR1 and CDR2 sequences are MDHEN and SYDVKM. The CDR3 is 15 residues long. The CDR3 DNA is TGTGCCAGCAGTTCCGCAGGGAGGAAGCATGAAAAACTGTTTTTT. This sequence encodes CASSSAGRKHEKLFF.

The chain combines TRBV10-3 with TRBJ2-5; D ambiguous. Trimming shortened V by 0 bases and J by 4 bases, and 9 bases separated the two germline ends. This CDR3 is 14 amino acids long. Germline V gives CDR1 ENHRY, CDR2 SYGVKD. The CDR3 here is CAISESTFGETQYF. Written as DNA, the CDR3 is TGTGCCATCAGTGAGTCGACTTTTGGAGAGACCCAGTACTTC.

The chain combines TRBV4-2 with TRBJ2-2, with a weak D call TRBD1 (6 bases). The CDR3 runs 14 residues. Deletions cut 3 bases from V and 5 bases from J, with 10 bases between. Germline-derived CDR1 and CDR2 are LGHNA and YNFKEQ. CDR3 region: CASSQRQGTGELFF. The CDR3 DNA follows: TGTGCCAGCAGCCAGCGGCAGGGGACCGGGGAGCTGTTTTTT.

This chain connects TRBV6-5 to TRBJ2-7, with D perhaps matching TRBD1 (6 bases). The V end was cut by 2 bases, the J end by 4 bases, with 6 bases between. Germline assignment: CDR1 MNHEY and CDR2 SVGAGI. The CDR3 is 12 amino acids. Written as DNA, the CDR3 is TGTGCCAGCAGTTACACAGGGTACGAGCAGTACTTC. Residues: CASSYTGYEQYF.

The rearrangement links TRBV28 to TRBJ1-5; 7 positions match TRBD1. CDR3 size: 15 residues. V shed 3 bases and J 7 bases; nucleotides not matched to a gene: 9. CDR1 and CDR2 (germline): MDHEN, SYDVKM. The CDR3 is CASSFRYRGGQPQHF. The CDR3 region has the DNA TGTGCCAGCAGTTTTCGCTACAGGGGTGGACAGCCCCAGCATTTT.

The chain joins TRBV4-2 to TRBJ2-3, with D unresolved. CDR1 is LGHNA, CDR2 YNFKEQ, per germline. The CDR3 spans 13 residues. Trimming took 6 bases from V and 6 from J, leaving 13 bases between them. The CDR3 DNA is TGTGCCAGCAGACCGCCCAATAGGGATACGCAGTATTTT. It codes for CASRPPNRDTQYF.

This chain connects TRBV9 to TRBJ2-7; D possibly corresponds to TRBD1 (7 bases). V lost 1 base and J 2 bases, leaving 16 bases between the germline ends. This CDR3 has 16 residues. Germline loops: CDR1 SGDLS, CDR2 YYNGEE. DNA for the CDR3: TGTGCCAGCAGCGTAAATGACAGGGCGGGGACCTACGAGCAGTACTTC. This translates into CASSVNDRAGTYEQYF.

The chain uses TRBV5-1 and TRBJ2-3, with D perhaps matching TRBD1 (6 bases). V lost 3 bases to trimming and J lost 0 bases, with 8 bases between them. Germline CDR1 is SGHRS and CDR2 is YFSETQ. This CDR3 has 14 residues. CDR3 region: CASSYGQSTDTQYF. The CDR3 DNA follows: TGCGCCAGCAGCTATGGACAGAGCACAGATACGCAGTATTTT.

The CDR3 reads CASSPAGPYNEQFF. The CDR3 DNA follows: TGTGCCAGCAGCCCGGCGGGGCCCTACAATGAGCAGTTCTTC. J is TRBJ2-1 and V is TRBV7-3, with D possibly being TRBD2 (6 bases). V was shortened by 5 bases and J by 2 bases, with 10 bases between the two germline ends. Looked up from germline, CDR1 is SGHTA and CDR2 is FQGTGA. The CDR3 sequence is 14 residues long.

The chain is built from TRBV7-9 and TRBJ1-2; no clear D. Germline-derived CDR1 and CDR2 are SEHNR and FQNEAQ (reference sequence). There are 14 residues in the CDR3. With 1 base removed from V and 4 bases from J, the gap between germline ends came to 10 bases. Here the CDR3 DNA reads TGTGCCAGCAGCTTAGAGGACGGATCCTATGGCTACACCTTC. Its protein product is CASSLEDGSYGYTF.

This chain connects TRBV28 to TRBJ2-7; D is possibly TRBD2 (5 bases). The length of the CDR3 is 13 residues. CDR1 and CDR2 (germline): MDHEN, SYDVKM. The V end was cut by 1 base, the J end by 5 bases, with 9 bases between. CDR3 DNA: TGTGCCAGCAGTTTATCGGGAATCAACGAGCAGTACTTC. Translated: CASSLSGINEQYF.

The chain has TRBV12-5 and TRBJ2-5; 10 bases fit TRBD2. The V segment lost 9 bases and the J segment 5 bases; nucleotides outside the gene matches: 12. CDR1 LGHNT and CDR2 FRNRAP come from the germline V gene. This CDR3 has 15 residues. CDR3 in DNA: TGTGCTAGCCAACGGACTAGCGGTCCCCGGGAGACCCAGTACTTC. The encoded protein is CASQRTSGPRETQYF.

V is TRBV7-8 and J is TRBJ1-2; 7 nucleotides line up with TRBD1. CDR3 length: 15 residues. J lost 1 base, V lost 4 bases, and 6 bases had no gene match. Germline V lookup: CDR1 SGHVS, CDR2 FQNEAQ. The CDR3 DNA reads TGTGCCAGCAGCTCTAACAGGGGATATAACTATGGCTACACCTTC. This encodes CASSSNRGYNYGYTF.